The source of this T cell receptor (beta chain) is a study of blood T cell repertoires in COVID-19 (dated by TCRdb to 2018 to 2020). Study-level background: Samples from collaborators originated in the United States, Italy and Spain and spanned both the acute and convalescent phases of COVID-19. A de-identified subject ID, COVID-19 status, age in years and sex were almost always included in the sample metadata. The repertoires were released in a freely available public database intended as a resource for research on the immune response to SARS-CoV-2. The material from the prospective study consisted of cDNA or gDNA derived from T cells, B-cell-depleted T cells, or PBMCs. Where available, HLA class I and class II types were obtained from metadata supplied by the sample provider rather than from assay-based typing. Samples came from the ongoing ImmuneRACE study (first 160 participants) plus 1,254 subjects from 6 global collaborators. The dataset comprised deeply sampled blood TCRbeta repertoires from subjects exposed to, actively infected with, or recovered from COVID-19.

The immunoSEQ Assay, a bias-controlled multiplex PCR, was used to amplify TCRbeta CDR3 regions from genomic DNA. The authors' analysis ran thus. The number of nucleated cells in each sample was estimated from the amplification of reference gene primers within the assay. To quantify the absolute abundance of each unique TCRbeta CDR3 rearrangement, sequence reads were collapsed and filtered. For each sample, productive Simpson clonality was calculated by taking the square root of Simpson's diversity index across productive rearrangements. As stored in TCRdb, this immuneACCESS dataset retains in-frame rearrangements with V and J assigned. A fraction of the clones does not appear; measured against another copy, unresolved V genes explain less than half of the discrepancy, and the remainder lacks a known reason. V, J and clone size are taken as reported in that table, and D and trimming were inferred from the DNA itself. For this sample the table gives tens of thousands of clones, of which 88% were detected only once. The top ten clonotypes cover roughly 5.5% of the sample.

V and J lose 3 bases and 9 bases, and a span of 15 bases separates them. The CDR3 spans 13 residues, from the cysteine through the phenylalanine. Here the CDR3 DNA is all that survives: 39 bases in frame from base 1. CDR1 and CDR2 are read off the germline V gene (reference sequence) as MNHEY and SMNVEV. The collaborating institutions used their own protocols to collect whole blood in K2EDTA tubes. Collaborator samples were shipped for TCRbeta analysis as frozen whole blood, isolated PBMCs, or DNA extracted from either sample type. General findings and caveats noted by the study authors: Clinical and demographic metadata were provided uncurated, with the amount varying by source and participant.

This clone was recorded at least ten times. Its target antigen remains unknown. No clone much larger than this one lies a single base away; base qualities are absent. This receptor chain uses TRBV27 and TRBJ2-7, with the D gene too uncertain to name. This TCR was sampled from a human donor in a cohort sampled during active COVID-19. Input material: peripheral blood. The DNA sequence reads TGTGCCAGCAGTTTCAACCACCTCGGTGGGCAGTACTTC. Its translation is CASSFNHLGGQYF.